The 18 T cell receptor beta chains below were found in one sample sequenced in a study of T cell responses to AZD1222 COVID-19 vaccine. Sequenced by immunoSEQ multiplex PCR; TCRdb stores in-frame clones only, minus some. Among 130,000 or so clones listed, just over 90% were seen once. The material sequenced was peripheral blood, taken on day 0 of MenACWY control vaccination. The receptor source for this set is an adult in good health.

The chain joins TRBV6-5 to TRBJ1-3; TRBD1 agrees at 7 bases. The germline CDR1 and CDR2 sequences are MNHEY and SVGAGI. The CDR3 has 15 residues. V shed 6 bases, J shed 2 bases, and the junction held 7 bases outside the gene matches. For the CDR3, the DNA is TGTGCCAGCAGCCGGGACAGAAACCCTGGAAACACCATATATTTT. The encoded protein is CASSRDRNPGNTIYF.

V and J are TRBV11-2 and TRBJ2-3; D is possibly TRBD2 (5 bases). The CDR3 runs 15 residues. The ends were cut back, 1 base at V and 2 bases at J, with 10 bases in the middle. Germline lookup yields CDR1 SGHAT and CDR2 FQNNGV. The CDR3 loop is CASSLGTGNTDTQYF. CDR3 DNA sequence: TGTGCCAGCAGCTTAGGGACGGGAAACACAGATACGCAGTATTTT. Variable domain in full (rest from reference TRBV11-2 and TRBJ2-3): EAGVAQSPRYKIIEKRQSVAFWCNPISGHATLYWYQQILGQGPKLLIQFQNNGVVDDSQLPKDRFSAERLKGVDSTLKIQPAKLEDSAVYLCASSLGTGNTDTQYFGPGTRLTVL.

This rearrangement joins TRBV5-1 to TRBJ2-1, with D uncertain. Trimming removed 0 bases at V and 3 bases at J, with 13 bases between. CDR3 length: 16 amino acids. The V gene's germline CDR1 is SGHRS and CDR2 YFSETQ. The chain's CDR3 is CASSLVGTILYNEQFF. As DNA, the CDR3 is TGCGCCAGCAGCTTGGTCGGCACAATCCTCTACAATGAGCAGTTCTTC.

This clone was seen only once. This chain joins TRBV27 and TRBJ2-3, with a weak D call TRBD1 (5 bases). Trimming stripped 8 bases from V and 1 base from J, with 13 bases between. The germline gives CDR1 MNHEY, CDR2 SMNVEV (reference sequence). The CDR3 totals 14 residues. The CDR3 loop is CASRLQAGTDTQYF. CDR3 DNA sequence: TGTGCCAGCCGATTACAGGCGGGCACAGATACGCAGTATTTT.

This chain's CDR3 is CASSAAGQGYPDTQYF. CDR3 nucleotide sequence: TGCGCCAGCAGCGCCGCGGGACAGGGTTATCCAGATACGCAGTATTTT. J is TRBJ2-3 and V is TRBV5-1, with 9 bases aligning to TRBD1. The germline CDR1 and CDR2 sequences are SGHRS and YFSETQ. The CDR3 is 16 residues long. J was trimmed by 4 bases and V by 4 bases; bases with no gene match: 10.

This clone was picked up one time. The chain joins TRBV7-3 to TRBJ2-1, with 9 nucleotides matching TRBD2. The V gene end was trimmed by 6 bases and the J gene end by 9 bases; junction bases not matched to a gene: 9. Looked up from germline, CDR1 is SGHTA and CDR2 is FQGTGA. The CDR3 length is 14 residues. CDR3 coding DNA: TGTGCCAGCAGGGTAGCGGGAGATTCGGGTGAGCAGTTCTTC. Amino acids: CASRVAGDSGEQFF.

The rearrangement joins TRBV15 to TRBJ1-2, with D possibly matching TRBD1 (5 bases). This CDR3 contains 16 residues. V shed 6 bases and J shed 6 bases, with 23 bases lying between them. CDR1 LNHNV and CDR2 YYDKDF come from the germline V gene (reference sequence). Here the CDR3 DNA reads TGTGCCACCAGAGAGCCTCAATTGGGGGGGATACATGGCTACACCTTC. Its translation: CATREPQLGGIHGYTF.

V usage is TRBV2 and J usage is TRBJ1-1; D unresolved. This CDR3 region has 11 residues. Looked up from germline, CDR1 is SNHLY and CDR2 is FYNNEI. Trimming left V 8 bases short and J 8 bases short, with 12 bases between. The DNA of the CDR3 is TGTGCCAGCTTCAGAGCGGTCGAAGCTTTCTTT. Translation: CASFRAVEAFF.

DNA for the CDR3: TGTGCCAGCAGTGAAGTAGGGGGGCGGGGGACCCAGTACTTC. It translates to CASSEVGGRGTQYF. The chain couples TRBV6-1 to TRBJ2-5; D tentatively fits TRBD1 or TRBD2 (6 bases each). Trimming stripped 1 base from V and 7 bases from J, with 13 bases between. The CDR3 totals 14 residues. CDR1 and CDR2 (germline): MNHNS, SASEGT.

The chain is built from TRBV6-5 and TRBJ2-7; 7 bases agree with TRBD1. The CDR3 is 15 residues long. Germline V gene lookup returns CDR1 MNHEY and CDR2 SVGAGI. The V and J ends lost 6 bases and 0 bases, in that order; junction bases with no gene match: 8. The CDR3 sequence is CASRPQGESSYEQYF. For the CDR3, the DNA is TGTGCCAGCAGGCCGCAGGGGGAAAGCTCCTACGAGCAGTACTTC.

This clone was recorded only once. CDR3 coding DNA: TGTGCCAGCGCCGGGACCCCGAACACCGGGGAGCTGTTTTTT. Protein: CASAGTPNTGELFF. The V gene is TRBV18, the J gene TRBJ2-2; D is tentatively TRBD1 or TRBD2 (5 bases each). The CDR3 spans 14 residues. Germline CDR1 KGHSH, CDR2 LQKENI. Trimming pared 8 bases from V and 0 bases from J, leaving 10 bases between. The full variable domain, its missing parts supplied by reference TRBV18 and TRBJ2-2, is NAGVMQNPRHLVRRRGQEARLRCSPMKGHSHVYWYRQLPEEGLKFMVYLQKENIIDESGMPKERFSAEFPKEGPSILRIQQVVRGDSAAYFCASAGTPNTGELFFGEGSRLTVL.

The chain is built from TRBV5-1 and TRBJ2-5; D gene uncertain. From germline, CDR1 is SGHRS and CDR2 YFSETQ. The germline V and J ends were trimmed by 1 base and 3 bases, with 10 bases remaining between them. The CDR3 is 14 residues long. The CDR3 DNA sequence: TGCGCCAGCAGCTTGTCGGCTGGAGAAGAGACCCAGTACTTC. Translated, it gives CASSLSAGEETQYF.

V usage is TRBV4-2 and J usage is TRBJ1-5; D gene unclear. The CDR3 covers 14 residues. Looked up from germline, CDR1 is LGHNA and CDR2 is YNFKEQ. The V end lost 1 base, the J end lost 3 bases, and 7 bases lay between the germline ends. CDR3 loop: CASSQVQDNQPQHF. The CDR3 region has the DNA TGTGCCAGCAGCCAAGTCCAGGACAATCAGCCCCAGCATTTT.

This chain joins TRBV6-2 or TRBV6-3 and TRBJ2-5; 9 bases fit TRBD1. This CDR3 has 14 residues. V shed 6 bases and J 4 bases; nucleotides not matched to a gene: 6. Germline V gene data show CDR1 as MNHEY and CDR2 as SVGEGT. CDR3 DNA: TGTGCCAGCAGCGGGGACAGGGCTCGAGAGACCCAGTACTTC. Amino acids: CASSGDRARETQYF.

The chain couples TRBV6-5 to TRBJ2-1, with D hard to call. Germline V gene sequence: CDR1 MNHEY, CDR2 SVGAGI. CDR3 length: 15 residues. Trimming cost V 6 bases and J 0 bases, with 12 bases left between them. This CDR3 reads CASSPWAGSYNEQFF. The CDR3 region has the DNA TGTGCCAGCAGCCCCTGGGCTGGCTCCTACAATGAGCAGTTCTTC.

The genes are TRBV2 and TRBJ2-7; 8 positions match TRBD1. The ends lost 8 bases at V and 6 bases at J; junction bases unmatched: 6. CDR3 length: 12 residues. The germline gives CDR1 SNHLY, CDR2 FYNNEI. The CDR3 sequence: CASGRTGIEQYF. The CDR3 DNA reads TGTGCCAGCGGCCGGACAGGGATCGAGCAGTACTTC.

The chain is built from TRBV7-3 and TRBJ1-6; no reliable D call. The CDR3 totals 14 residues. The V end lost 5 bases, the J end lost 9 bases, and 14 bases lay between the germline ends. CDR1 and CDR2 from the germline V gene are SGHTA and FQGTGA. CDR3 bases: TGTGCCAGCAGCCCCGGGATAGGAGCTTCACCCCTCCACTTT. It specifies CASSPGIGASPLHF. Using reference TRBV7-3 and TRBJ1-6 for the parts outside the CDR3, the full variable domain is GAGVSQTPSNKVTEKGKYVELRCDPISGHTALYWYRQSLGQGPEFLIYFQGTGAADDSGLPNDRFFAVRPEGSVSTLKIQRTERGDSAVYLCASSPGIGASPLHFGNGTRLTVT.

The J gene is TRBJ2-5, the V gene TRBV5-4, with 12 nucleotides matching TRBD2. V was clipped by 9 bases and J by 4 bases; unmatched bases: 7. The CDR3 runs 14 residues. Per germline, CDR1 SGHNT and CDR2 YYREEE (reference sequence). The DNA for the CDR3 is TGTGCCACCAGACTAGCGGGGGAATTAGAGACCCAGTACTTC. Translating gives CATRLAGELETQYF.